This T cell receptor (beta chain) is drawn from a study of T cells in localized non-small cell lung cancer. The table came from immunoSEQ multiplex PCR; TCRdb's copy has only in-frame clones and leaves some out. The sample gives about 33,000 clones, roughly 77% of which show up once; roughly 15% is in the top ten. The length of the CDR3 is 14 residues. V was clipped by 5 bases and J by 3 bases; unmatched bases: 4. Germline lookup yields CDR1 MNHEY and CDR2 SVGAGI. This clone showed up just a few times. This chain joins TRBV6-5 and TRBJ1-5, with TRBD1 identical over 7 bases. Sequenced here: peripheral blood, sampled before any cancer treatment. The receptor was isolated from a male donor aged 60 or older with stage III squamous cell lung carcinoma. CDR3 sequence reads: CASSPGQVNQPQHF. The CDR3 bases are TGTGCCAGCAGTCCCGGACAGGTCAATCAGCCCCAGCATTTT.